The 24 T cell receptor beta chains in this list originate from one sample, sequenced in a study of cytomegalovirus exposure and HLA in healthy donors. Vbeta (60) and Jbeta (13) primers were used in the PCR. Produced via immunoSEQ multiplex PCR; TCRdb's table is partial and in-frame only. Among 150,000 to 200,000 clones listed, approximately 59% were seen once. Specimen: PBMCs. The receptors originated from a man between 40 and 49 years old in good health and CMV-seronegative.

The V call is TRBV6-1, the J call TRBJ2-3; 7 bases fit TRBD1. Trimming cost V 7 bases and J 6 bases; bases outside gene matches: 7. This CDR3 is 13 amino acids long. Germline V CDR1 and CDR2: MNHNS, SASEGT. CDR3 sequence: CASTTVRGDTQYF. The CDR3 coding sequence is TGTGCCAGCACCACAGTCAGGGGGGATACGCAGTATTTT.

The rearrangement uses TRBV19 and TRBJ2-2; D may be TRBD2 (6 bases). The V gene's germline CDR1 is LNHDA and CDR2 SQIVND (reference sequence). The germline V and J ends were trimmed by 8 bases and 8 bases, with 18 bases remaining between them. The CDR3 is made up of 14 amino acids. CDR3 DNA: TGTGCCAGTTCTCGCACTAGCTTCGCGGGGGAGCTGTTTTTT. Encoded protein: CASSRTSFAGELFF.

This clone has just a few counts. V is TRBV7-2 and J is TRBJ1-2, with D unclear. CDR3 length: 15 residues. CDR1 and CDR2 from the germline V gene are SGHTA and FQGNSA. Trimming left V 2 bases short and J 5 bases short, with 15 bases between. The CDR3, as DNA: TGTGCCAGCAGCTTATACCTCGGTCTGGAGTATGGCTACACCTTC. Amino acids: CASSLYLGLEYGYTF. The variable domain in full, completed from reference TRBV7-2 and TRBJ1-2, reads GAGVSQSPSNKVTEKGKDVELRCDPISGHTALYWYRQSLGQGLEFLIYFQGNSAPDKSGLPSDRFSAERTGGSVSTLTIQRTQQEDSAVYLCASSLYLGLEYGYTFGSGTRLTVV.

This clone occurred a few times. CDR3 in DNA: TGTGCCAGCAGCTTGTCTAGTGGGGCCAACGTCCTGACTTTC. This encodes CASSLSSGANVLTF. This sequence joins TRBV5-4 and TRBJ2-6; D unclear. Germline values: CDR1 SGHNT, CDR2 YYREEE (reference sequence). CDR3 length equals 14 residues. V was pared by 1 base and J by 3 bases, with 5 bases between.

The chain links TRBV2 to TRBJ2-3; the match to TRBD2 covers 7 bases. The germline CDR1 and CDR2 sequences are SNHLY and FYNNEI. The CDR3 runs 14 residues. Trimming at V came to 4 bases and at J to 2 bases, leaving 3 bases not matched to a gene. The CDR3 reads CASSARESTDTQYF. CDR3 nucleotides: TGTGCCAGCAGTGCGCGGGAGTCCACAGATACGCAGTATTTT.

The V and J genes are TRBV5-1 and TRBJ1-3; D is undetermined. V shed 0 bases and J shed 8 bases, with 21 bases lying between them. This CDR3 contains 17 residues. Per germline, CDR1 SGHRS and CDR2 YFSETQ. CDR3 in amino acids: CASSLAPRESQRDTIYF. The CDR3 region has the DNA TGCGCCAGCAGCTTGGCCCCCCGGGAAAGTCAAAGGGACACCATATATTTT.

The chain couples TRBV30 to TRBJ2-1; D is unresolved. Trimming removed 0 bases from V and 6 bases from J, with 6 bases in between. CDR1 is GTSNPN and CDR2 is SVGIG in the germline V gene (reference sequence). The CDR3 sequence is 12 residues long. The CDR3 region has the DNA TGTGCCTGGAGTGTTAACTTCAATGAGCAGTTCTTC. It specifies CAWSVNFNEQFF.

The chain employs TRBV7-2 and TRBJ2-1; D is unclear. V was shortened by 2 bases and J by 9 bases, with 11 bases between the two germline ends. CDR1 is SGHTA, CDR2 FQGNSA, per germline. The CDR3 loop spans 13 amino acids. This CDR3 is CASSLPSHVEQFF. CDR3 nucleotides: TGTGCCAGCAGCTTACCCAGTCATGTTGAGCAGTTCTTC.

The V and J genes are TRBV27 and TRBJ1-3, with TRBD1 identical over 7 bases. Per the germline V gene, CDR1 is MNHEY and CDR2 is SMNVEV (reference sequence). This CDR3 is 16 amino acids long. Trimming removed 4 bases from V and 0 bases from J; junction bases left unmatched: 6. The CDR3 coding sequence is TGTGCCAGCAGTTCGACAGGGCTACCCTCTGGAAACACCATATATTTT. As protein: CASSSTGLPSGNTIYF.

This clone was counted between two and nine times. The chain couples TRBV5-1 to TRBJ2-1, with 11 nucleotides matching TRBD2. CDR1 and CDR2 (germline): SGHRS, YFSETQ. CDR3 length equals 16 residues. V shed 0 bases, J shed 5 bases, and the junction held 4 bases outside the gene matches. The CDR3 DNA reads TGCGCCAGCAGCTTGGCCGGGACTAGCGGAAACAATGAGCAGTTCTTC. It encodes CASSLAGTSGNNEQFF.

The chain recombines TRBV11-1 with TRBJ2-5; 10 nucleotides align to TRBD2. CDR1 is SGHAT, CDR2 FQDESV, per germline (reference sequence). With V trimmed by 1 base and J by 4 bases, 15 bases remained unmatched. The CDR3 runs to 19 residues. The CDR3 DNA sequence: TGTGCCAGCAGCTTAGGGCGGGGGACTAGCGCCTGGAAGGGAGAGACCCAGTACTTC. Its protein is CASSLGRGTSAWKGETQYF.

Worth noting for this clone: An end of the junction differs from the germline gene, which may be a read error. The chain carries TRBV7-9 and TRBJ1-6; 8 bases match TRBD1. The CDR3 totals 15 residues. The germline CDR1 and CDR2 sequences are SEHNR and FQNEAQ (reference sequence). For the CDR3, the DNA is TGTTCCAGCAGCCCCCGACAGGGGTCTAATTCACCCCTCCACTTT. Protein: CSSSPRQGSNSPLHF.

The CDR3 spells CASSHPGQVSAYEQYF. The CDR3 DNA is TGCGCCAGCAGCCACCCGGGACAGGTTAGCGCCTACGAGCAGTACTTC. The chain employs TRBV4-1 and TRBJ2-7, with 8 bases fitting TRBD1. This CDR3 spans 16 amino acids. Germline assignment: CDR1 MGHRA and CDR2 YSYEKL. Trimming removed 3 bases from V and 2 bases from J; junction bases left unmatched: 9.

The rearrangement uses TRBV7-9 and TRBJ2-7; 7 positions match TRBD1. The trim removed 3 bases at V and 0 bases at J, leaving 11 bases unmatched. The germline gives CDR1 SEHNR, CDR2 FQNEAQ (reference sequence). This CDR3 contains 17 residues. The CDR3 spells CASSFSLGDRNSYEQYF. CDR3 nucleotide sequence: TGTGCCAGCAGCTTTTCCCTTGGGGACAGAAACTCCTACGAGCAGTACTTC.

V gene TRBV5-1 combines with J gene TRBJ1-1; D not certain. From germline, CDR1 is SGHRS and CDR2 YFSETQ. CDR3 length equals 13 residues. Trimming pared 1 base from V and 4 bases from J, leaving 8 bases between. The CDR3 here is CASSLRESTEAFF. In nucleotides, the CDR3 is TGCGCCAGCAGCTTGAGGGAGAGCACTGAAGCTTTCTTT.

The rearrangement uses TRBV4-2 and TRBJ1-1; TRBD1 is a possible D gene (5 bases). The germline V gene encodes CDR1 LGHNA and CDR2 YNFKEQ. The V and J ends lost 0 bases and 2 bases respectively, with 7 bases between them. The CDR3 is 14 amino acids. The CDR3 here is CASSQDWGNTEAFF. Here the CDR3 DNA reads TGTGCCAGCAGCCAAGATTGGGGCAACACTGAAGCTTTCTTT.

V is TRBV2 and J is TRBJ2-3, with 14 bases that match TRBD2. V shed 7 bases, J shed 9 bases, and the junction held 6 bases outside the gene matches. The CDR3 has 14 residues. Germline V gene data show CDR1 as SNHLY and CDR2 as FYNNEI. DNA of the CDR3: TGTGCCAGCAAGACTAGCGGGGGGGCCGGGACGCAGTATTTT. Protein product: CASKTSGGAGTQYF. Variable domain in full (rest from reference TRBV2 and TRBJ2-3): EPEVTQTPSHQVTQMGQEVILRCVPISNHLYFYWYRQILGQKVEFLVSFYNNEISEKSEIFDDQFSVERPDGSNFTLKIRSTKLEDSAMYFCASKTSGGAGTQYFGPGTRLTVL.

The chain employs TRBV4-3 and TRBJ2-2; D might be TRBD1 (6 bases). The CDR3 length is 15 residues. Trimming removed 1 base from V and 3 bases from J, with 9 bases in between. Germline V gene sequence: CDR1 LGHNA, CDR2 YSLEER. The CDR3 DNA sequence: TGCGCCAGCAGCCAAGGGGGGCCGGACACCGGGGAGCTGTTTTTT. It yields the protein CASSQGGPDTGELFF.

This clone was seen only a few times. V is TRBV6-1 and J is TRBJ2-1; 9 bases map to TRBD1. This CDR3 contains 14 residues. Per germline, CDR1 MNHNS and CDR2 SASEGT. V was clipped by 5 bases and J by 7 bases; unmatched bases: 6. The CDR3 nucleotides read TGTGCCAGCAGTAAAGGACAGGGGTGGAATGAGCAGTTCTTC. Its protein product is CASSKGQGWNEQFF.

The rearrangement uses TRBV7-8 and TRBJ1-2; possibly TRBD1 for D (6 bases). CDR3 length equals 14 residues. V was clipped by 4 bases and J by 3 bases, with 12 bases between them. Germline V CDR1 and CDR2: SGHVS, FQNEAQ. The CDR3 reads CASSSEGGHYGYTF. The CDR3, as DNA: TGTGCCAGCAGCTCGGAAGGGGGACACTATGGCTACACCTTC.

The chain employs TRBV18 and TRBJ1-4, with D possibly TRBD1 on 6 matching bases. Germline CDR1 and CDR2: KGHSH and LQKENI. The CDR3 contains 15 residues. Trimming removed 5 bases at V and 4 bases at J, with 14 bases between. The CDR3 region is CASSVNRDGNEKLFF. The CDR3 nucleotides are TGTGCCAGCTCAGTAAACAGGGACGGTAATGAAAAACTGTTTTTT.

The chain employs TRBV5-5 and TRBJ1-6; TRBD1 is a possible D gene (5 bases). The V gene's germline CDR1 is SGHKS and CDR2 YYEKEE (reference sequence). The CDR3 loop spans 16 amino acids. Trimming removed 4 bases from V and 5 bases from J, with 16 bases in between. CDR3 coding DNA: TGTGCCAGCAGCCAGCAGGGCGACAAGAATAATTCACCCCTCCACTTT. Translating gives CASSQQGDKNNSPLHF. The variable domain in full, completed from reference TRBV5-5 and TRBJ1-6, reads DAGVTQSPTHLIKTRGQQVTLRCSPISGHKSVSWYQQVLGQGPQFIFQYYEKEERGRGNFPDRFSARQFPNYSSELNVNALLLGDSALYLCASSQQGDKNNSPLHFGNGTRLTVT.

The chain carries TRBV5-1 and TRBJ1-3; D remains unclear. This CDR3 comprises 16 residues. V was pared by 0 bases and J by 0 bases, with 10 bases between. Germline lookup yields CDR1 SGHRS and CDR2 YFSETQ. The CDR3 coding sequence is TGCGCCAGCAGCTTGGAAGGCAGGATCTCTGGAAACACCATATATTTT. Translating it yields CASSLEGRISGNTIYF. Full variable domain (missing parts from reference TRBV5-1 and TRBJ1-3): KAGVTQTPRYLIKTRGQQVTLSCSPISGHRSVSWYQQTPGQGLQFLFEYFSETQRNKGNFPGRFSGRQFSNSRSEMNVSTLELGDSALYLCASSLEGRISGNTIYFGEGSWLTVV.

The chain combines TRBV10-3 with TRBJ1-4; TRBD1 is a possible D gene (5 bases). Germline V gene lookup returns CDR1 ENHRY and CDR2 SYGVKD. This CDR3 comprises 14 residues. V was pared by 8 bases and J by 4 bases, with 14 bases between. CDR3 in amino acids: CAIGRGRSNEKLFF. CDR3 sequence (DNA): TGTGCCATCGGGAGGGGCAGGAGTAATGAAAAACTGTTTTTT.